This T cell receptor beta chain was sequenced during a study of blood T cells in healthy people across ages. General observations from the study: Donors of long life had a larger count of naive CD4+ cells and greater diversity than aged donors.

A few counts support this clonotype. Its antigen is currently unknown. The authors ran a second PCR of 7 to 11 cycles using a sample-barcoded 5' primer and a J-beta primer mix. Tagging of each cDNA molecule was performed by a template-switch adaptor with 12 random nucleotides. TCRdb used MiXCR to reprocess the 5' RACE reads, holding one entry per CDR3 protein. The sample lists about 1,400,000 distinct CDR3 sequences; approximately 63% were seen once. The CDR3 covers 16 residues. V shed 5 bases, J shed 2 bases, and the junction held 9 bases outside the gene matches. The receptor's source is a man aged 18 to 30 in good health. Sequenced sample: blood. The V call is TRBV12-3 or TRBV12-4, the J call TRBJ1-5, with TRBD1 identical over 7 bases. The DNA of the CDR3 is TGTGCCAGCAGTGGACAGGCCGATGGGGGCAATCAGCCCCAGCATTTT. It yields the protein CASSGQADGGNQPQHF.